This entry features one TCR beta chain sequence. The sample holds a few counts of this clone. Its target antigen remains unknown. No base qualities exist here, and no much larger clone lies one base off it. These data belong to a study of CD8+ T cells in alopecia areata (dated 2018 in TCRdb). Broadly, across the study: Treated patients were enrolled in an open-label pilot trial of oral tofacitinib at 5 to 10 mg twice daily for moderate-to-severe alopecia areata. Biopsies were taken from tofacitinib-treated patients at baseline and at 4 and 24 weeks of treatment, and a later scalp biopsy was taken in several of the tofacitinib-treated patients. Scalp clonality was compared across normal scalp (n=4), patchy alopecia areata scalp (n=8), and alopecia totalis/universalis scalp (n=8). RNA was extracted with the PAXgene miRNA kit for fixed scalp, the miRNeasy kit for PBMCs, and the RNeasy kit for mouse skin. TCRbeta CDR3 regions were amplified by immunoSEQ multiplex PCR with 35 Vbeta forward and 13 Jbeta reverse primers. In both human patients and the C3H/HeJ mouse model, the study applied high-throughput TCRbeta sequencing to look at T cell clonal expansion in alopecia areata. Patients received tofacitinib for 6 to 18 months and were then followed off drug for 6 months to check for delayed response and recurrence. In humans, TCRbeta sequencing was performed on scalp tissue and on sorted CD4+ and CD8+ peripheral blood T cells from healthy controls and from patients with patchy or totalis/universalis alopecia areata. The SALT score, which quantifies the percentage of affected scalp surface area, was used to measure disease severity in treated patients.

The investigation overall reported the following: Resident alphabeta T cells in normal human skin are also sequenced, complicating scalp TCR repertoire analysis, unlike mouse skin dominated by gammadelta T cells. Higher clonality and more expanded CD8+ clones were observed in lesional scalp than in normal scalp, particularly in alopecia totalis/universalis, a finding suggestive of antigenic drive. Many expanded lesional clones persisted in scalp and blood during tofacitinib treatment, which may partly explain relapse after stopping treatment. Shared TCR sequences between patients were less evident than in mice, which may be partly attributable to HLA diversity in the patient population. The treated cohort was small, with a single nonresponder, so links between baseline CD8+ expansion and response need larger studies. Scalp clonality and the number of expanded CD8+ clones among the top 100 scalp clones were significantly decreased by tofacitinib.

The time point label of this sample denotes: more than three weeks on oral tofacitinib. This specimen's treatment or condition label, per the study, means: oral pan-JAK inhibitor, 5-10 mg twice daily. Lesional scalp punch biopsies and peripheral blood were obtained from alopecia areata patients. PBMCs were isolated by density centrifugation and stained for CD3, CD4 and CD8, after which CD4+ and CD8+ T cells were sorted on a FACSAria. Between the V and J ends, shortened by 3 bases and 4 bases respectively, the junction contains 7 bases. The CDR3 runs 13 residues from the cysteine to the phenylalanine. Left in the record is the CDR3 DNA by itself, 39 bases read in frame from the first base. Taken from the germline V gene, the CDR1 and CDR2 loops are KGHSH and LQKENI. Library method: the immunoSEQ multiplex PCR assay. For TCR sequencing, RNA was extracted from every sample and reverse transcribed into cDNA to serve as template. First-strand cDNA was synthesized with SuperScript III using a 2:1 mix of oligo-dT and random hexamers. A synthetic immune receptor repertoire was used to assess amplification bias, and residual bias was removed computationally. Regarding the original processing steps: Raw reads were preprocessed for error removal, and CDR3 was defined according to IMGT conventions as running from the conserved cysteine to phenylalanine. Clonality was computed as 1 minus the Shannon entropy, with the entropy normalized by log2 of the number of productive unique TCRs. CD4 or CD8 identity of scalp clones was inferred by cross-referencing scalp TCRbeta sequences with sorted blood CD4 and CD8 repertoires. Imported from immuneACCESS, the table was reduced by TCRdb to in-frame sequences with V and J called. These copies leave out some clones; in studies compared against another copy, an unresolved V gene accounts for under half, and the cause of the remainder is not known. The D gene and trimming were derived from the DNA, and the V and J assignments and clone size from that table. Counted in this sample were some 130,000 clones; 50% to 55% of them appeared once. The ten biggest clones cover roughly 0.5% of the sample.

Rearrangement joined TRBV18 to TRBJ1-5; no confident D gene assignment can be made. Sequences were derived from CD4+ T cells sorted from blood, sampled at week 4, from a patient treated with tofacitinib. The receptor comes from a human donor with alopecia areata. The bases read TGTGCCAGCTCACCGGGAGGAAATCAGCCCCAGCATTTT. It codes for CASSPGGNQPQHF.